This TCR beta chain was obtained from a study of shared clonotypes between healthy human individuals. Study conclusions and caveats: Larger richness was generally estimated for naive than memory subsets. With few donors, the genetic and exposure-history diversity represented was limited. The generation probabilities recorded for non-shared clonotypes fell below those of clonotypes shared by all four donors. A handful of donors held roughly 5% of naive CD4 clonotypes in common.

Remarks on this clone: Its antigen is unidentified.

This CDR3 is built from 15 residues. Germline CDR1 reads SEHNR; CDR2 reads FQNEAQ (reference sequence). Trimming removed 3 bases from V and 1 base from J, with 12 bases in between. The data were produced by immunoSEQ multiplex PCR, yet TCRdb's version contains in-frame clones alone and is incomplete. The data hold hundreds of thousands of clones, with around 96% observed a single time. CD45RO-negative cells were positively selected for CCR7, leaving out terminally differentiated effector memory CD45RA+ cells. This chain joins TRBV7-9 and TRBJ2-5; D perhaps matches TRBD1 (6 bases). The sample consisted of naive CD8+ T cells sorted from blood. This sequence originates from a woman aged 25 to 39 in good health. CDR3 residues: CASSFADRFQETQYF. The CDR3 DNA sequence: TGTGCCAGCAGCTTCGCGGACAGATTCCAAGAGACCCAGTACTTC.